This entry lists 5 T cell receptor beta chains sequenced from one sample in a study of Tregs in tolerant kidney transplant recipients. Mixed chimerism was transient after nonmyeloablative marrow transplants from related graft donors. Data came from immunoSEQ multiplex PCR; TCRdb stores just in-frame clones and leaves some out. The table shows 95,000 or so clones, with 80% to 95% occurring only once. Here the sequenced sample was CD4+ T cells from blood (PBMCs), taken 12 months after the transplant. The receptors shown here come from a human patient who received a combined kidney and bone marrow transplant. The T cells may partly be graft donor cells.

Here the CDR3 reads CASSFSRGTDTQYF. CDR3 coding DNA: TGTGCCAGCAGCTTTTCCAGGGGCACAGATACGCAGTATTTT. The chain uses TRBV11-3 and TRBJ2-3; perhaps TRBD1 as D (5 bases). Trimming took 3 bases from V and 1 from J, leaving 8 bases between them. Germline-derived CDR1 and CDR2 are SGHNT and YENEEA. CDR3 length: 14 amino acids.

The rearrangement joins TRBV10-3 to TRBJ2-5; 7 bases fit TRBD1. Germline V CDR1 and CDR2: ENHRY, SYGVKD. This CDR3 has 14 residues. V trimming: 4 bases; J trimming: 4 bases; junction bases outside the gene matches: 6. CDR3 residues: CAISVSRGSETQYF. In DNA form, the CDR3 reads TGTGCCATCAGTGTAAGCAGGGGGTCAGAGACCCAGTACTTC.

The V and J genes are TRBV2 and TRBJ2-1; weak D call: TRBD1 (6 bases). The CDR3 is 15 amino acids. Between the trimmed V and J ends, which lost 10 bases and 0 bases, there was a span of 16 bases. The germline gives CDR1 SNHLY, CDR2 FYNNEI. Here the CDR3 reads CANNLGAPSYNEQFF. The CDR3 coding sequence is TGTGCCAACAACCTGGGGGCCCCCTCCTACAATGAGCAGTTCTTC.

V and J are TRBV25-1 and TRBJ2-7; 7 nucleotides match TRBD2. This CDR3 is 15 amino acids long. Germline V gives CDR1 MGHDK, CDR2 SYGVNS. Losses at the gene ends were 5 bases for V and 5 bases for J; bases not matched to a gene: 12. As DNA, the CDR3 is TGTGCCAGCAGTCCCGGTCTAGAGGGAGGGGACGAGCAGTACTTC. Translated: CASSPGLEGGDEQYF.

The rearrangement joins TRBV25-1 to TRBJ2-7; D might be TRBD1 (5 bases). The CDR3 is 13 residues long. Germline V CDR1 and CDR2: MGHDK, SYGVNS. Trimming stripped 4 bases from V and 0 bases from J, with 7 bases between. CDR3 sequence reads: CASSGQSSYEQYF. The DNA of the CDR3 is TGTGCCAGCAGTGGACAGAGCTCCTACGAGCAGTACTTC.